A selection of T cell receptor beta chains follows, all from one sample in a study of blood T cell repertoires in COVID-19. The repertoire was sequenced with immunoSEQ multiplex PCR; TCRdb's copy has only in-frame clones and lacks some. Here the sample spans over 250,000 clones, 88% being singletons. Input material: PBMCs or T cells enriched from blood (not recorded which). The receptors derive from an older woman in a cohort exposed to, infected with or recovered from COVID-19 (not recorded which). Each CDR3 is given with its conserved first and last residue. The D gene is left open where the match is weak. The size of a clone is reported for some rows only, either as once, few or many, or as a class for expanded clones.

11 | TRBJ1-6 | - | - | TRBV20-1 | CSATESSPLHF | TGCAGTGCTACCGAGAGTTCACCCCTCCACTTT
17 | TRBJ1-2 | - | - | TRBV5-1 | CASSWGLTGWVVDGYTF | TGCGCCAGCAGCTGGGGCCTGACAGGCTGGGTAGTAGATGGCTACACCTTC
15 | TRBJ2-2 | - | TRBD1 | TRBV9 | CASSFRDRNTGELFF | TGTGCCAGCAGCTTCCGGGACAGAAACACCGGGGAGCTGTTTTTT
15 | TRBJ1-5 | - | - | TRBV19 | CASSIKGGSEQPQHF | TGTGCCAGTAGTATTAAAGGAGGGAGCGAGCAGCCCCAGCATTTT
16 | TRBJ2-2 | - | TRBD2 | TRBV7-2 | CASSTRTSGRTGELFF | TGTGCCAGCAGCACCCGGACTAGCGGGAGGACCGGGGAGCTGTTTTTT
15 | TRBJ2-1 | - | TRBD2 | TRBV10-1 | CASSVSSGSYNEQFF | TGCGCCAGCAGTGTATCTAGCGGCTCCTACAATGAGCAGTTCTTC
14 | TRBJ2-7 | - | TRBD2 | TRBV6-5 | CASSFSGRVHEQYF | TGTGCCAGCAGTTTTAGCGGGAGGGTCCACGAGCAGTACTTC
18 | TRBJ2-1 | - | TRBD2 | TRBV5-3 | CARSSDPLTSGRGNEQFF | TGTGCCAGAAGCTCCGATCCTTTGACTAGCGGGAGGGGCAATGAGCAGTTCTTC
15 | TRBJ1-5 | - | - | TRBV29-1 | CSVEEEGHSNQPQHF | TGCAGCGTTGAAGAAGAGGGACATAGCAATCAGCCCCAGCATTTT
16 | TRBJ2-1 | once | TRBD2 | TRBV9 | CASSPPGGGSYNEQFF | TGTGCCAGCAGCCCTCCGGGAGGGGGGTCCTACAATGAGCAGTTCTTC
15 | TRBJ2-1 | once | TRBD2 | TRBV7-3 | CASSRDGLAGGEQFF | TGTGCCAGCAGCCGAGATGGACTAGCGGGAGGTGAGCAGTTCTTC
15 | TRBJ2-3 | - | TRBD1 | TRBV10-1 | CASKPGTENTDTQYF | TGCGCCAGCAAACCCGGGACAGAGAACACAGATACGCAGTATTTT
13 | TRBJ1-3 | - | TRBD1 | TRBV10-2 | CASRQGTGNTIYF | TGCGCCAGCAGACAGGGGACCGGAAACACCATATATTTT
12 | TRBJ2-5 | - | TRBD1 | TRBV5-1 | CASSSGGETQYF | TGCGCCAGCAGCTCAGGGGGAGAGACCCAGTACTTC
16 | TRBJ2-7 | once | TRBD2 | TRBV19 | CASSSTGTSGAYEQYF | TGTGCCAGTAGTTCGACCGGGACTAGCGGGGCCTACGAGCAGTACTTC
13 | TRBJ2-7 | few | - | TRBV27 | CASSLYPYIEQYF | TGTGCCAGCAGTTTATACCCATACATAGAGCAGTACTTC
18 | TRBJ2-1 | - | - | TRBV11-3 | CASSRFIPGGAGYNEQFF | TGTGCCAGCAGCCGGTTCATCCCGGGCGGGGCGGGATACAATGAGCAGTTCTTC